The rows below give T cell receptor beta chains drawn from one sample of a study of T cell responses to AZD1222 COVID-19 vaccine. The repertoire was sequenced with immunoSEQ multiplex PCR; TCRdb's copy has only in-frame clones and lacks some. Here the sample spans over 110,000 clones, around 94% being singletons. The sequenced sample was peripheral blood, obtained after recovery from COVID-19. These receptors were collected from an adult who had recovered from COVID-19. Both conserved end residues are part of each CDR3. The order of the fields is V gene, clone size, J gene, D gene, CDR3 DNA, CDR3 protein. The D gene is left open where the match is weak. For some rows the clone size is stated as once, few or many, or as a class when expanded; others skip it.

>TRBV5-4|.|TRBJ2-1|.
TGTGCCAGCAGCTTGGCCAGGAATGAGCAGTTCTTC
CASSLARNEQFF
>TRBV6-1|.|TRBJ2-3|.
TGTGCCAGCAGTGAGCCAGGGGACTACACAGATACGCAGTATTTT
CASSEPGDYTDTQYF
>TRBV9|.|TRBJ1-1|.
TGTGCCAGCAGCGTAGGAGGAGTCAACACTGAAGCTTTCTTT
CASSVGGVNTEAFF
>TRBV4-2|.|TRBJ1-1|.
TGTGCCAGCAGCCAATCCGTTGGTCAGGGGCCCAGGAACACTGAAGCTTTCTTT
CASSQSVGQGPRNTEAFF
>TRBV6-4|.|TRBJ2-1|.
TGTGCCAGCAGTGACGCTAGCGCCAGGCCCTACAATGAGCAGTTCTTC
CASSDASARPYNEQFF
>TRBV5-6|.|TRBJ1-6|.
TGTGCCAGCAGCCTCCGGGTTCTTTATTCACCCCTCCACTTT
CASSLRVLYSPLHF
>TRBV28|.|TRBJ1-1|TRBD1
TGTGCCAGCGGTACAGGGGGCGTTGACACTGAAGCTTTCTTT
CASGTGGVDTEAFF
>TRBV11-2|.|TRBJ2-5|.
TGTGCCAGCAGCTTAGATTCTCCAGGATTAGAGACCCAGTACTTC
CASSLDSPGLETQYF
>TRBV4-1|.|TRBJ1-5|.
TGCGCCAGCAGCCAAGATTTGAACTACAGGGAAAGCAATCAGCCCCAGCATTTT
CASSQDLNYRESNQPQHF
>TRBV5-4|once|TRBJ1-6|.
TGTGCCAGCAGCTTGTCTTTAGGGGATAACTCACCCCTCCACTTT
CASSLSLGDNSPLHF
>TRBV7-2|.|TRBJ1-4|.
TGTGCCAGCAGCTTAGACGGACAGAATGAAAAACTGTTTTTT
CASSLDGQNEKLFF
>TRBV7-9|few|TRBJ2-7|TRBD2
TGTGCCAGCAGCTCGGGACTAGCGGTATTAGGGCAGTACTTC
CASSSGLAVLGQYF
>TRBV6-1|.|TRBJ1-5|.
TGTGCCAGCAGTGAAGCGCTTCGGTATGCACTTTTGGGGGCGGATCAGCCCCAGCATTTT
CASSEALRYALLGADQPQHF
>TRBV10-1|few|TRBJ2-2|.
TGCGCCAGCAGTAGAGGGACCGGGGAGCTGTTTTTT
CASSRGTGELFF
>TRBV18|once|TRBJ2-3|.
TGTGCCAGCTCCCTGGGGGGAGATACGCAGTATTTT
CASSLGGDTQYF
>TRBV3-1/TRBV3-2|.|TRBJ1-1|.
TGTGCCAGCAGCAGATTACCGGGAGCGAACACTGAAGCTTTCTTT
CASSRLPGANTEAFF
>TRBV7-3|.|TRBJ2-7|TRBD2
TGTGCCAGCAGCTTGTCTCTAGCGGGAGTAAGGTACGAGCAGTACTTC
CASSLSLAGVRYEQYF
>TRBV7-9|.|TRBJ1-1|.
TGTGCCAGCAAGAACACTGAAGCTTTCTTT
CASKNTEAFF
>TRBV7-9|.|TRBJ1-1|TRBD1
TGTGCCAGCAGCTCTCCTCGGACAGGGCCTGTCGACACTGAAGCTTTCTTT
CASSSPRTGPVDTEAFF
>TRBV14|.|TRBJ2-7|.
TGTGCCAGCAGCCCCAAGGTCCGGCCTACTACCTACGAGCAGTACTTC
CASSPKVRPTTYEQYF
>TRBV28|.|TRBJ2-3|TRBD2
TGTGCCAGCAGTGAGCGGGAGGGCCTAGTGACAGATACGCAGTATTTT
CASSEREGLVTDTQYF
>TRBV14|.|TRBJ2-4|.
TGTGCCAGCAGCCCCTGGGACATCTTAGCCAAAAACATTCAGTACTTC
CASSPWDILAKNIQYF
>TRBV6-4|many|TRBJ2-2|TRBD1
TGTGCCAGCAGCCCGGGACAGGACACCGGGGAGCTGTTTTTT
CASSPGQDTGELFF
>TRBV1|.|TRBJ2-7|.
TGCACCAGCATCAGTAGCGGGAGGGCCTTCAACGAGCAGTACTTC
CTSISSGRAFNEQYF
>TRBV29-1|.|TRBJ2-1|.
TGCAGCGTTGAGGGCAGCAGTGGGAATGAGCAGTTCTTC
CSVEGSSGNEQFF
>TRBV27|few|TRBJ2-7|TRBD1
TGTGCCAGCCGGACAGGGGAGGAAGCCTACGAGCAGTACTTC
CASRTGEEAYEQYF
>TRBV4-1|.|TRBJ2-7|TRBD2
TGCGCCAGCAGCCAAGGATCGGGGACTAGCGGGATGCTGGGGGAGCAGTACTTC
CASSQGSGTSGMLGEQYF
>TRBV28|once|TRBJ1-1|.
TGTGCCAGCACCCCTGGACTTTCAGCCAGAAACACTGAAGCTTTCTTT
CASTPGLSARNTEAFF
>TRBV7-8|.|TRBJ1-1|TRBD1
TGTGCCAGCAGCCCGTCCGGACAGGGTAACACTGAAGCTTTCTTT
CASSPSGQGNTEAFF
>TRBV27|.|TRBJ2-6|.
TGTGCCAGCAGTTTAATCGGACAGGGGGCCAACGTCCTGACTTTC
CASSLIGQGANVLTF
>TRBV9|.|TRBJ1-2|TRBD1
TGTGCCAGCAGCGTAGGGCAGGGGGACAACTATGGCTACACCTTC
CASSVGQGDNYGYTF
>TRBV5-1|.|TRBJ2-7|.
TGCGCCAGCAGCCCTTCGAAGTCCTTTAGGACCTACGAGCAGTACTTC
CASSPSKSFRTYEQYF
>TRBV24-1|.|TRBJ2-1|TRBD2
TGTGCCACCAGTTCTTATAGCGGGAGGTCATACAATGAGCAGTTCTTC
CATSSYSGRSYNEQFF
>TRBV28|.|TRBJ1-6|TRBD1
TGTGCCAGCGATGACAGGGTGTCTTCACCCCTCCACTTT
CASDDRVSSPLHF
>TRBV4-1|once|TRBJ2-1|.
TGCGCCAGCAGCCAAGTACTAGTTGTTGCATATGAGCAGTTCTTC
CASSQVLVVAYEQFF
>TRBV5-1|.|TRBJ2-3|TRBD2
TGCGCCAGCAGCCCCCCCGGGACTAGCGGGAGCGGCACAGATACGCAGTATTTT
CASSPPGTSGSGTDTQYF
>TRBV11-2|.|TRBJ2-7|TRBD1
TGTGCCAGCAGCTTGGGACAGGGAGTAGTCGAGCAGTACTTC
CASSLGQGVVEQYF
>TRBV6-1|many|TRBJ2-2|.
TGTGCCAGCAGTGAAGCGGGAGACACCGGGGAGCTGTTTTTT
CASSEAGDTGELFF
>TRBV4-2|.|TRBJ2-1|TRBD2
TGTGCCAGCAGCCAAGATACCTCCTTAATAGCGGGAGCCGCCAATGAGCAGTTCTTC
CASSQDTSLIAGAANEQFF
>TRBV7-9|.|TRBJ2-1|.
TGTGCCAGCAGCTCTGACAGCTACAATGAGCAGTTCTTC
CASSSDSYNEQFF
>TRBV19|.|TRBJ2-6|.
TGTGCCAGTAAATCCAGGAGGGGAGCTTCTGGGGCCAACGTCCTGACTTTC
CASKSRRGASGANVLTF
>TRBV28|.|TRBJ1-6|TRBD1
TGTGCCAGCAGTCTCCGGGACAGGGGAAATTATAATTCACCCCTCCACTTT
CASSLRDRGNYNSPLHF
>TRBV5-8|.|TRBJ2-2|TRBD2
TGTGCCAGCAGCTTCCCCACTAGCGGGACCAACACCGGGGAGCTGTTTTTT
CASSFPTSGTNTGELFF
>TRBV7-9|.|TRBJ1-2|TRBD1
TGTGCCAGCAATTTCGACTGGGACAGGGTTGGCTACACCTTC
CASNFDWDRVGYTF
>TRBV7-2|.|TRBJ1-1|.
TGTGCCAGCAGCCTAATGCGGGGGGGCACTGAAGCTTTCTTT
CASSLMRGGTEAFF
>TRBV28|once|TRBJ1-1|.
TGTGCCAGCAGTCCGGGACAATTGAACACTGAAGCTTTCTTT
CASSPGQLNTEAFF
>TRBV29-1|.|TRBJ2-1|TRBD1
TGCAGCGTAGCCGGGACAGGGCCCAATGAGCAGTTCTTC
CSVAGTGPNEQFF
>TRBV9|.|TRBJ1-3|.
TGTGCCAGCAGCGTAGCCGGGGTGGAGGGGGGAAACACCATATATTTT
CASSVAGVEGGNTIYF
>TRBV10-3|.|TRBJ2-7|TRBD2
TGTGCCACCTGGACTAGCGGGACCCTCGAGCAGTACTTC
CATWTSGTLEQYF
>TRBV5-6|.|TRBJ2-3|.
TGTGCCAGCAGCTTGAAGGGGTTGTCAGGGAGAGATACGCAGTATTTT
CASSLKGLSGRDTQYF
>TRBV5-4|.|TRBJ1-1|.
TGTGCCAGCAGCCCGGGATTCCGGAACACTGAAGCTTTCTTT
CASSPGFRNTEAFF
>TRBV9|few|TRBJ2-1|.
TGTGCCAGCAGCGTGGGGGACCTGAAGGATGAGCAGTTCTTC
CASSVGDLKDEQFF
>TRBV10-3|.|TRBJ2-3|.
TGTGCCACTCAGCCAGGGCTTAGCACAGATACGCAGTATTTT
CATQPGLSTDTQYF
>TRBV5-4|.|TRBJ2-2|TRBD2
TGTGCCAGCAGCGGTCCGGGACTAGACGTGTCCGGGGAGCTGTTTTTT
CASSGPGLDVSGELFF
>TRBV5-4|.|TRBJ1-4|.
TGTGCCAGCAGCTTGGGGTCAGCAAATAATGAAAAACTGTTTTTT
CASSLGSANNEKLFF